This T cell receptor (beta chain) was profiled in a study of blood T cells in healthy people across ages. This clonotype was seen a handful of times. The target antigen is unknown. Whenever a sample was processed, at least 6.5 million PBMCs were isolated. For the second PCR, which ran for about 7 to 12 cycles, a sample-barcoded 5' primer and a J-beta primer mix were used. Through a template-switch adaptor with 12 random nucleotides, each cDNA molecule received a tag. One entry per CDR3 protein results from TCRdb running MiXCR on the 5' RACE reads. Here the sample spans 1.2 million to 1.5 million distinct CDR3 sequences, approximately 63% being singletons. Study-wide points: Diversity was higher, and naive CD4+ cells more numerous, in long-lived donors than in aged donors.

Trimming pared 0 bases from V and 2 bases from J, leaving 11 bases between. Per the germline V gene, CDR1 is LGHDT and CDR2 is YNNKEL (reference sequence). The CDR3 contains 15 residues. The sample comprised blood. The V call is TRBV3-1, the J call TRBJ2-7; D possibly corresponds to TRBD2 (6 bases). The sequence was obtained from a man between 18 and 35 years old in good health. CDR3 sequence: CASSQDYRRAYEQYF. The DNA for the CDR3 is TGTGCCAGCAGCCAAGATTATAGGAGGGCCTACGAGCAGTACTTC.